Listed below are T cell receptor beta chains from one sample, sequenced in a study of blood T cell repertoires in COVID-19. Data came from immunoSEQ multiplex PCR; TCRdb stores just in-frame clones and leaves some out. The sample lists approximately 70,000 clones; roughly 90% were seen once. Material: peripheral blood. The receptors shown here come from a middle-aged man with COVID-19, enrolled during active disease. Both conserved end residues are part of each CDR3. A D gene is named only where the DNA matches it firmly. Clone size is shown for a subset of rows, as once, few, many or a class of expanded clone.

j_call: TRBJ2-5
clone_size: NA
v_call: TRBV11-3
d_call: TRBD2
cdr3_aa: CASSLGAGGRQETQYF
cdr3_nt: TGTGCCAGCAGCTTAGGAGCGGGGGGGCGACAAGAGACCCAGTACTTC

j_call: TRBJ1-2
clone_size: NA
v_call: TRBV27
d_call: TRBD1
cdr3_aa: CASSSGQGAGGYTF
cdr3_nt: TGTGCCAGCAGTTCGGGACAGGGGGCTGGTGGCTACACCTTC

j_call: TRBJ2-3
clone_size: NA
v_call: TRBV30
d_call: NA
cdr3_aa: CAWSGGVPDTQYF
cdr3_nt: TGTGCCTGGAGTGGGGGGGTACCAGATACGCAGTATTTT

j_call: TRBJ1-2
clone_size: few
v_call: TRBV29-1
d_call: TRBD1
cdr3_aa: CSGIDRDGYTF
cdr3_nt: TGCAGCGGGATAGACAGGGATGGCTACACCTTC

j_call: TRBJ1-2
clone_size: NA
v_call: TRBV28
d_call: TRBD1
cdr3_aa: CASSLIWRQGLGDYGYTF
cdr3_nt: TGTGCCAGCAGTTTAATATGGAGACAGGGCTTGGGGGACTATGGCTACACCTTC

j_call: TRBJ2-1
clone_size: NA
v_call: TRBV5-4
d_call: TRBD2
cdr3_aa: CASSLRGTSGGYNEQFF
cdr3_nt: TGTGCCAGCAGCTTGCGAGGGACTAGCGGGGGGTACAATGAGCAGTTCTTC

j_call: TRBJ1-5
clone_size: few
v_call: TRBV2
d_call: NA
cdr3_aa: CASQQGSGQPQHF
cdr3_nt: TGTGCCAGCCAACAGGGATCAGGTCAGCCCCAGCATTTT

j_call: TRBJ2-7
clone_size: NA
v_call: TRBV2
d_call: NA
cdr3_aa: CASRTVVYEQYF
cdr3_nt: TGTGCCAGCAGGACAGTGGTCTACGAGCAGTACTTC

j_call: TRBJ1-5
clone_size: NA
v_call: TRBV7-2
d_call: NA
cdr3_aa: CASSPQSNQPQHF
cdr3_nt: TGTGCCAGCAGCCCCCAGAGCAATCAGCCCCAGCATTTT

j_call: TRBJ1-5
clone_size: NA
v_call: TRBV5-1
d_call: NA
cdr3_aa: CASSLTTDQPQHF
cdr3_nt: TGCGCCAGCAGCTTGACTACCGATCAGCCCCAGCATTTT

j_call: TRBJ1-6
clone_size: few
v_call: TRBV7-9
d_call: TRBD1
cdr3_aa: CASSWGQGGSYNSPLHF
cdr3_nt: TGTGCCAGCAGCTGGGGACAGGGGGGATCCTATAATTCACCCCTCCACTTT

j_call: TRBJ1-5
clone_size: few
v_call: TRBV4-1
d_call: NA
cdr3_aa: CASSPGQHNQPQHF
cdr3_nt: TGCGCCAGCAGCCCTGGACAGCACAATCAGCCCCAGCATTTT